This T cell receptor (beta chain) was retrieved from a study of patients and donors after allogeneic stem cell transplantation. The table lists this clonotype with a few counts. Using its own MiXCR run on the RT-PCR reads, TCRdb lists one record per CDR3 protein. This table holds some 92,000 distinct CDR3 sequences, under 50% found once. This clonotype was obtained from a human donor who was either an allogeneic HSCT recipient or a stem cell or donor lymphocyte infusion donor (not recorded which). It is not recorded whose cells these are; they may come from a transplant donor. What was sequenced was blood, either unsorted or a sorted T cell fraction (not recorded which).

The CDR3 reads CSVIGEGGTEAFF. CDR3 DNA sequence: TGCAGCGTTATCGGGGAGGGGGGAACTGAAGCTTTCTTT. The chain recombines TRBV29-1 with TRBJ1-1; a weak D match, TRBD1 (6 bases). V lost 5 bases and J lost 5, with 15 bases in between. The CDR3 has 13 amino acids. Germline V CDR1 and CDR2: SQVTM, ANQGSEA. Variable domain in full (rest from reference TRBV29-1 and TRBJ1-1): SAVISQKPSRDICQRGTSLTIQCQVDSQVTMMFWYRQQPGQSLTLIATANQGSEATYESGFVIDKFPISRPNLTFSTLTVSNMSPEDSSIYLCSVIGEGGTEAFFGQGTRLTVV.